Following are 31 T cell receptor beta chains from one sample sequenced in a study of blood T cell repertoires in COVID-19. Sequencing used immunoSEQ multiplex PCR; TCRdb keeps in-frame clones, though not all of them. Among a few hundred thousand clones listed, roughly 76% were seen once. The sequencing sample was made of peripheral blood. These receptors originate from a human donor in a cohort sampled during active COVID-19.

This chain uses TRBV7-2 with TRBJ1-2, with 10 bases lining up with TRBD1. The V segment lost 0 bases and the J segment 7 bases; nucleotides outside the gene matches: 5. The germline V gene encodes CDR1 SGHTA and CDR2 FQGNSA. This CDR3 is 15 amino acids long. The CDR3 DNA is TGTGCCAGCAGCTTAGCGGGACAGGGGAGAGGTGGCTACACCTTC. This gives the protein CASSLAGQGRGGYTF.

V is TRBV15 and J is TRBJ2-7; D possibly corresponds to TRBD1 (6 bases). With 2 bases removed from V and 1 base from J, the gap between germline ends came to 15 bases. Looked up from germline, CDR1 is LNHNV and CDR2 is YYDKDF (reference sequence). This CDR3 contains 16 residues. Written as DNA, the CDR3 is TGTGCCACCAGCAGACCTGGGAGAGGGGGATCCTACGAGCAGTACTTC. Translated: CATSRPGRGGSYEQYF.

The rearrangement uses TRBV7-6 and TRBJ1-5; D may be TRBD1 (5 bases). Trimming stripped 3 bases from V and 7 bases from J, with 10 bases between. CDR3 length: 13 residues. From germline, CDR1 is SGHVS and CDR2 FNYEAQ. CDR3: CASSLGGIQPQHF. The CDR3 DNA sequence: TGTGCCAGCAGCTTGGGGGGGATCCAGCCCCAGCATTTT.

This clone was seen repeatedly, ten times or more. This chain joins TRBV4-2 and TRBJ1-2; D perhaps matches TRBD1 (6 bases). This CDR3 contains 15 residues. V was shortened by 4 bases and J by 2 bases, with 14 bases between the two germline ends. Germline assignment: CDR1 LGHNA and CDR2 YNFKEQ. DNA for the CDR3: TGTGCCAGCAGCCTAAAAGGACAGTACAACTATGGCTACACCTTC. This sequence encodes CASSLKGQYNYGYTF.

The V and J genes are TRBV7-2 and TRBJ1-2, with a tentative D call TRBD1 (6 bases). Germline-derived CDR1 and CDR2 are SGHTA and FQGNSA. CDR3 length equals 16 residues. The V and J ends lost 2 bases and 6 bases respectively, with 19 bases between them. CDR3 residues: CASSLTGGRQADGYTF. CDR3 nucleotide sequence: TGTGCCAGCAGCTTAACGGGGGGTAGACAGGCGGATGGCTACACCTTC. Together with reference TRBV7-2 and TRBJ1-2, the CDR3 gives the full variable domain: GAGVSQSPSNKVTEKGKDVELRCDPISGHTALYWYRQSLGQGLEFLIYFQGNSAPDKSGLPSDRFSAERTGGSVSTLTIQRTQQEDSAVYLCASSLTGGRQADGYTFGSGTRLTVV.

The chain has TRBV28 and TRBJ2-7, with D tentatively TRBD2 (5 bases). This CDR3 is built from 14 residues. CDR1 is MDHEN, CDR2 SYDVKM, per germline. Trimming stripped 5 bases from V and 2 bases from J, with 13 bases between. CDR3 DNA: TGTGCCAGCAGTCTCTCGGAGGCAGCCTACGAGCAGTACTTC. It specifies CASSLSEAAYEQYF.

This rearrangement joins TRBV9 to TRBJ2-2, with 8 bases matching TRBD1. The V gene end was trimmed by 7 bases and the J gene end by 5 bases; junction bases not matched to a gene: 13. This CDR3 contains 16 residues. From germline, CDR1 is SGDLS and CDR2 YYNGEE. The CDR3 bases are TGTGCCAGCGGCCACTTCTCAGGGGGCGGGACCGGGGAGCTGTTTTTT. This translates into CASGHFSGGGTGELFF. Filled out from reference TRBV9 and TRBJ2-2, the complete variable domain reads DSGVTQTPKHLITATGQRVTLRCSPRSGDLSVYWYQQSLDQGLQFLIQYYNGEERAKGNILERFSAQQFPDLHSELNLSSLELGDSALYFCASGHFSGGGTGELFFGEGSRLTVL.

The gene calls are TRBV6-4 and TRBJ1-2; 7 nucleotides match TRBD1. CDR3 size: 15 residues. Germline V gives CDR1 MRHNA, CDR2 SNTAGT. V lost 6 bases and J lost 5; bases outside the gene matches: 12. The CDR3 protein is CASSSSPGQLYGYTF. CDR3 bases: TGTGCCAGCAGCTCAAGCCCGGGACAGCTATATGGCTACACCTTC.

This clone has only a few counts. At the DNA level, this CDR3 is encoded by other sequences in the same sample as well. The chain links TRBV11-2 to TRBJ2-7; D may be TRBD1 (6 bases). The CDR3 spans 14 residues. V was pared by 0 bases and J by 2 bases, with 8 bases between. Germline loops: CDR1 SGHAT, CDR2 FQNNGV. The chain's CDR3 is CASSLDRGTYEQYF. The CDR3 coding sequence is TGTGCCAGCAGCTTAGACAGGGGAACCTACGAGCAGTACTTC.

The chain has TRBV19 and TRBJ1-5, with 7 nucleotides matching TRBD1. Losses at the gene ends were 4 bases for V and 0 bases for J; bases not matched to a gene: 9. This CDR3 is built from 17 residues. The germline CDR1 and CDR2 sequences are LNHDA and SQIVND (reference sequence). The CDR3 sequence is CASSKHPGQYSNQPQHF. In nucleotides, the CDR3 is TGTGCCAGTAGTAAACACCCGGGACAGTATAGCAATCAGCCCCAGCATTTT.

The chain combines TRBV7-9 with TRBJ2-6; 7 bases fit TRBD1. Germline values: CDR1 SEHNR, CDR2 FQNEAQ (reference sequence). The CDR3 sequence is 21 residues long. Trimming cost V 5 bases and J 0 bases; bases outside gene matches: 19. The CDR3 loop is CASSILWDRETTPSGANVLTF. The CDR3 DNA follows: TGTGCCAGCAGCATCCTTTGGGACAGAGAAACTACCCCCTCTGGGGCCAACGTCCTGACTTTC. Combining the CDR3 with reference TRBV7-9 and TRBJ2-6 gives the whole variable domain DTGVSQNPRHKITKRGQNVTFRCDPISEHNRLYWYRQTLGQGPEFLTYFQNEAQLEKSRLLSDRFSAERPKGSFSTLEIQRTEQGDSAMYLCASSILWDRETTPSGANVLTFGAGSRLTVL.

This sequence joins TRBV7-9 and TRBJ2-3, with 10 bases fitting TRBD2. J was trimmed by 6 bases and V by 5 bases; bases with no gene match: 8. The CDR3 loop spans 15 amino acids. In germline, CDR1 is SEHNR, CDR2 FQNEAQ (reference sequence). For the CDR3, the DNA is TGTGCCAGCAGCCGGCCTAGCGGGAGAACGGATACGCAGTATTTT. Protein sequence: CASSRPSGRTDTQYF.

This clone has a handful of counts. The V call is TRBV7-3, the J call TRBJ2-7; possible D gene TRBD2, 6 bases. Trimming stripped 2 bases from V and 0 bases from J, with 11 bases between. Germline CDR1 is SGHTA and CDR2 is FQGTGA. The CDR3 is 15 residues long. CDR3 loop: CASSLDGGASYEQYF. DNA of the CDR3: TGTGCCAGCAGCTTAGACGGCGGGGCCTCCTACGAGCAGTACTTC.

This sequence joins TRBV18 and TRBJ2-7; 13 nucleotides match TRBD2. In germline, CDR1 is KGHSH, CDR2 LQKENI. J gave up 3 bases and V 6 bases, and 5 bases lay outside the gene matches. The CDR3 spans 15 residues. CDR3 protein: CASSAGTSGNYEQYF. DNA for the CDR3: TGTGCCAGCTCGGCTGGGACTAGCGGGAACTACGAGCAGTACTTC.

The chain has TRBV6-6 and TRBJ1-5; 9 bases agree with TRBD1. Germline V gives CDR1 MNHNY, CDR2 SVGAGI (reference sequence). This CDR3 is built from 15 residues. The V segment lost 6 bases and the J segment 4 bases; nucleotides outside the gene matches: 7. The CDR3 loop is CASRTGQGINQPQHF. In nucleotides, the CDR3 is TGTGCCAGCAGAACCGGACAGGGGATTAATCAGCCCCAGCATTTT.

The V and J genes are TRBV9 and TRBJ2-7; TRBD2 matches at 8 bases. The V and J ends lost 3 bases and 2 bases, in that order; junction bases with no gene match: 7. Germline-derived CDR1 and CDR2 are SGDLS and YYNGEE. The CDR3 has 15 residues. CDR3 loop: CASSAHAGGTYEQYF. For the CDR3, the DNA is TGTGCCAGCAGCGCCCACGCGGGGGGCACCTACGAGCAGTACTTC.

The chain recombines TRBV12-3 or TRBV12-4 with TRBJ1-5; D uncertain. The CDR3 has 13 residues. V lost 5 bases, J lost 7 bases, and 12 bases lay in between. CDR3 loop: CASSEGVNQPQHF. CDR3 DNA sequence: TGTGCCAGCAGTGAGGGTGTAAACCAGCCCCAGCATTTT.

This clone has only a few counts. The chain combines TRBV6-5 with TRBJ2-4; D might be TRBD1 (5 bases). The V end lost 8 bases, the J end lost 0 bases, and 11 bases lay between the germline ends. CDR3 length equals 14 residues. The germline CDR1 and CDR2 sequences are MNHEY and SVGAGI. The CDR3 protein is CASEGVLAKNIQYF. The CDR3 nucleotides are TGTGCCAGCGAAGGGGTTTTAGCCAAAAACATTCAGTACTTC.

The rearrangement links TRBV4-3 to TRBJ2-2, with D unclear. In germline, CDR1 is LGHNA, CDR2 YSLEER. V lost 1 base, J lost 4 bases, and 10 bases lay in between. The length of the CDR3 is 15 residues. DNA for the CDR3: TGCGCCAGCAGCCAAGTGAAAGAGAGCACCGGGGAGCTGTTTTTT. Its translation: CASSQVKESTGELFF.

This clone was seen a handful of times. The chain carries TRBV24-1 and TRBJ2-4, with D perhaps TRBD1 (6 bases). Trimming cost V 4 bases and J 11 bases, with 11 bases left between them. Germline V gene lookup returns CDR1 KGHDR and CDR2 SFDVKD. This CDR3 region has 12 residues. As DNA, the CDR3 is TGTGCCACCAGTGACCCACAGGGCGTTCAGTACTTC. Protein: CATSDPQGVQYF.

This clone was counted many times. The V and J genes are TRBV6-5 and TRBJ1-1, with TRBD1 matching over 9 bases. V lost 5 bases, J lost 2 bases, and 6 bases stayed unmatched. The germline V gene encodes CDR1 MNHEY and CDR2 SVGAGI. CDR3 length: 15 residues. CDR3 in DNA: TGTGCCAGCAGTCCCCGGACAGGGGTTAACACTGAAGCTTTCTTT. It encodes CASSPRTGVNTEAFF.

The chain is built from TRBV7-2 and TRBJ2-5; D remains unclear. Germline CDR1 is SGHTA and CDR2 is FQGNSA. Trimming left V 1 base short and J 7 bases short, with 10 bases between. CDR3 size: 13 residues. Here the CDR3 DNA reads TGTGCCAGCAGCTTAGATGCTAGAGGGACCCAGTACTTC. Translation: CASSLDARGTQYF.

The rearrangement uses TRBV30 and TRBJ1-4, with 9 bases identical to TRBD1. The J segment lost 2 bases and the V segment lost 4 bases, leaving 23 bases of the junction unmatched. CDR1 and CDR2 from the germline V gene are GTSNPN and SVGIG (reference sequence). CDR3 length equals 21 residues. The CDR3 nucleotides read TGTGCCTGGATAAGTAATGTTGGGACAGGGCGCGGTCGTTTTACTAATGAAAAACTGTTTTTT. The encoded protein is CAWISNVGTGRGRFTNEKLFF.

CDR3 loop: CASSGGQGAGEKLFF. The CDR3 DNA reads as TGTGCCAGCAGCGGCGGACAGGGGGCGGGAGAAAAACTGTTTTTT. The gene calls are TRBV5-5 and TRBJ1-4, with 11 bases fitting TRBD1. The CDR3 extends over 15 amino acids. Germline CDR1 and CDR2: SGHKS and YYEKEE (reference sequence). The ends lost 4 bases at V and 8 bases at J; junction bases unmatched: 7.

V gene TRBV5-8 combines with J gene TRBJ2-6; D ambiguous. Germline assignment: CDR1 SGHTS and CDR2 YDEGEE. The CDR3 consists of 15 residues. Between the trimmed V and J ends, which lost 1 base and 0 bases, there was a span of 5 bases. The DNA of the CDR3 is TGTGCCAGCAGCTTGACGGTCTCTGGGGCCAACGTCCTGACTTTC. It encodes CASSLTVSGANVLTF.

The chain couples TRBV23-1 to TRBJ1-3, with no clear D. TRBV23-1 belongs to the ORF category, with a function that is uncertain. The V gene lost 0 bases and the J gene lost 4 bases, with 4 bases spanning the gap. The CDR3 has 13 amino acids. The CDR3 nucleotides read TGCGCCAGCAGTCAATCGAGGGGAAACACCATATATTTT. Translated, it gives CASSQSRGNTIYF.

V is TRBV24-1 and J is TRBJ1-2; 7 bases match TRBD1. Losses at the gene ends were 4 bases for V and 0 bases for J; bases not matched to a gene: 4. This CDR3 has 15 residues. CDR1 and CDR2 (germline): KGHDR, SFDVKD. CDR3 nucleotides: TGTGCCACCAGTGACGGGGACAGTACTAACTATGGCTACACCTTC. Encoded protein: CATSDGDSTNYGYTF.

The chain carries TRBV5-1 and TRBJ2-1, with D maybe TRBD1 (6 bases). The V and J ends lost 0 bases and 4 bases respectively, with 14 bases between them. There are 16 residues in the CDR3. CDR1 is SGHRS, CDR2 YFSETQ, per germline. The CDR3 here is CASSLGGRVGYNEQFF. The CDR3 nucleotides read TGCGCCAGCAGCTTGGGGGGGCGGGTCGGGTACAATGAGCAGTTCTTC.

This sequence joins TRBV28 and TRBJ1-2, with TRBD1 matching 9 bases. The CDR3 sequence is 15 residues long. The ends lost 7 bases at V and 2 bases at J; junction bases unmatched: 8. CDR1 is MDHEN, CDR2 SYDVKM, per germline. The CDR3 region has the DNA TGTGCCAGCACCACATCCGGGACAGGGAACTATGGCTACACCTTC. Translated: CASTTSGTGNYGYTF.

This clone has only one observation. Here the CDR3 DNA reads TGTGCCAGCAGTTTGATGGGACAGGGATCCTACGAGCAGTACTTC. Encoded protein: CASSLMGQGSYEQYF. The chain links TRBV27 to TRBJ2-7, with 9 bases aligning to TRBD1. The germline V gene has CDR1 MNHEY and CDR2 SMNVEV (reference sequence). The junction had 4 bases not matched to a gene; V was cut back by 3 bases and J by 1 base. The CDR3 contains 15 residues.

The chain combines TRBV20-1 with TRBJ2-7; weak D call: TRBD1 (5 bases). This CDR3 spans 13 amino acids. CDR1 is DFQATT, CDR2 SNEGSKA, per germline (reference sequence). Trimming shortened V by 3 bases and J by 7 bases, and 16 bases separated the two germline ends. The CDR3 nucleotides read TGCAGTGCTAGTCCCGGACAACCGAAGGAGCAGTACTTC. Translated, it gives CSASPGQPKEQYF.